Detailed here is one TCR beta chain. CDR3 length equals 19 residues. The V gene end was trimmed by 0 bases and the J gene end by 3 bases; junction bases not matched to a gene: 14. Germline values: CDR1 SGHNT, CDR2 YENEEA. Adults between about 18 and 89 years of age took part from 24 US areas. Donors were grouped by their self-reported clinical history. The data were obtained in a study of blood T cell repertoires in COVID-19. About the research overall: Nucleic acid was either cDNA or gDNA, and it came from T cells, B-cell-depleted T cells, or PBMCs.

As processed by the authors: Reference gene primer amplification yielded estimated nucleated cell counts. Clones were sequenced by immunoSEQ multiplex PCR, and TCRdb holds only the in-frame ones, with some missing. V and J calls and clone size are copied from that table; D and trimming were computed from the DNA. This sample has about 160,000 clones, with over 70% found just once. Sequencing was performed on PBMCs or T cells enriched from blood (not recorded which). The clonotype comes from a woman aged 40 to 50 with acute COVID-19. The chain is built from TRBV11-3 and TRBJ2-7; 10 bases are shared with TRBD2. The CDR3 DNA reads TGTGCCAGCAGCTTAGAGAGCGGGAGGGTCCACATCTCGGGCTACGAGCAGTACGTC. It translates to CASSLESGRVHISGYEQYV.